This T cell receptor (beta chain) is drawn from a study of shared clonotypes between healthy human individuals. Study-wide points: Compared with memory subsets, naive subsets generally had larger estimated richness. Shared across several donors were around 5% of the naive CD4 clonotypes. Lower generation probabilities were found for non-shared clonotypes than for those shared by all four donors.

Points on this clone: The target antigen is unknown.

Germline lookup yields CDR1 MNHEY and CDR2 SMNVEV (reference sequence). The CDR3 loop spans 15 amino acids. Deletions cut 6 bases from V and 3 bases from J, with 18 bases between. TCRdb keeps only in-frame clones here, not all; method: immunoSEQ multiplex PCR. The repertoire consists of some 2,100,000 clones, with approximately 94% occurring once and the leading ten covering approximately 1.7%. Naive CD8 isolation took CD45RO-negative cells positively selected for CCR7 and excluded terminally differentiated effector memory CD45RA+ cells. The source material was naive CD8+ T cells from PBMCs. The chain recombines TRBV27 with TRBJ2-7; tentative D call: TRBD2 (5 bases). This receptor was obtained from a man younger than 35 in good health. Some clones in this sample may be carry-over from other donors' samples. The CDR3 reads CASREYSGPIYEQYF. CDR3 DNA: TGTGCCAGCAGAGAGTACAGCGGCCCGATCTACGAGCAGTACTTC.